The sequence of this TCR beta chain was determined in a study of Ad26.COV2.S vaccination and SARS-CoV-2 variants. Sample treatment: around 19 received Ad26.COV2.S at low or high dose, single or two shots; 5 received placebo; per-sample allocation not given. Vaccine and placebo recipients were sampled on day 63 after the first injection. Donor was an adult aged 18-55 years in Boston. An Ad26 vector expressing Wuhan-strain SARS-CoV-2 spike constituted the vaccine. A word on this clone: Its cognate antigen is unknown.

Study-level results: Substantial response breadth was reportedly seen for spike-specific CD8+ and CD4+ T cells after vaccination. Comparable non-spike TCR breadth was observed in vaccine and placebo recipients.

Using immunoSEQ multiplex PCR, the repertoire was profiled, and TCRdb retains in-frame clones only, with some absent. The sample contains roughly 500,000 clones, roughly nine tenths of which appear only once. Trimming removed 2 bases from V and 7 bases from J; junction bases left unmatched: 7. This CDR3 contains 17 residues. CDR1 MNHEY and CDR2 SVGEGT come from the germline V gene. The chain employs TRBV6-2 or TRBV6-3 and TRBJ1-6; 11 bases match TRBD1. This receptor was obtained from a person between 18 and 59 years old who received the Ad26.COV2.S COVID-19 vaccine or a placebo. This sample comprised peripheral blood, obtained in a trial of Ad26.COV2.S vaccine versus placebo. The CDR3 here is CASSYLPGQGENSPLHF. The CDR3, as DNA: TGTGCCAGCAGTTACCTTCCGGGACAGGGGGAAAATTCACCCCTCCACTTT.